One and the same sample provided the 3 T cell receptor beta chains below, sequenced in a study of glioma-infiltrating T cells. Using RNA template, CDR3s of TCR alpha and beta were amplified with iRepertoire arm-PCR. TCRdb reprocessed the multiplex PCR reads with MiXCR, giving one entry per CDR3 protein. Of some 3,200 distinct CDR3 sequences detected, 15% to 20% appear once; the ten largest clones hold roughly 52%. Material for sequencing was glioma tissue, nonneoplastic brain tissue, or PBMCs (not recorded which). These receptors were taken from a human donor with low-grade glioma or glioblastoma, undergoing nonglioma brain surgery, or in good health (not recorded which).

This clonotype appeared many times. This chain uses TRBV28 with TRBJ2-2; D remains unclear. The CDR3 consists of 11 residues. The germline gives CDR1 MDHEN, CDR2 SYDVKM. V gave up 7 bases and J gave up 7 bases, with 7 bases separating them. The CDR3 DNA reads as TGTGCCAGCACCCCCGGCGGGGAGCTGTTTTTT. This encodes CASTPGGELFF.

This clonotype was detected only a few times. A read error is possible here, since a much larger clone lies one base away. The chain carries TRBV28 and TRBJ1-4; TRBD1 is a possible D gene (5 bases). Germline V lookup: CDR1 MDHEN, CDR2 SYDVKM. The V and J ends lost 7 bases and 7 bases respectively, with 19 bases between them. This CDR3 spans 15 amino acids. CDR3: CASTPGGVLGEKLFF. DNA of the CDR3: TGTGCCAGCACCCCGGGGGGGGTTTTGGGTGAAAAACTGTTTTTT.

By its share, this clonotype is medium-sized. The CDR3 DNA reads TGTGCCACCAGACAGGGGAGGACGCAGTATTTT. Its protein is CATRQGRTQYF. The gene calls are TRBV6-1 and TRBJ2-3; 8 bases are a match to TRBD1. Germline V CDR1 and CDR2: MNHNS, SASEGT. The V and J ends lost 10 bases and 9 bases, in that order; junction bases with no gene match: 6. The CDR3 is 11 amino acids.